The clone carrying this T cell receptor beta chain was observed many times. As yet, its antigen is unknown. RNA transcripts were the source from which TCR beta CDR3 regions were amplified. In the first round, RT-PCR was carried out with HTBI primers, and a multiplex PCR formed the second round. TCRdb reprocessed the multiplex PCR reads with MiXCR, giving one entry per CDR3 protein. The table has hundreds of thousands of distinct CDR3 sequences, 20% to 25% seen once; the top ten hold roughly 45%. The source of the sample is a study of Graves' ophthalmopathy and Graves' hyperthyroidism. Study-level information: Investigators collected peripheral blood at initial diagnosis, before any treatment was given. Study-wide findings and caveats: From stable hyperthyroidism, ophthalmopathy was separated by a 13-signature model with 85% to 90% sensitivity and roughly 84% specificity.

Orbital computed tomography, thyroid ultrasound, TRAb, serum thyroxine and clinical symptoms formed the basis of diagnosis. PBMCs had their origin in fresh peripheral blood (approximately 9.7 ml). This CDR3 has 15 amino acids. V lost 1 base and J lost 5, with 14 bases in between. This chain links TRBV12-3 or TRBV12-4 with TRBJ2-5, with D possibly matching TRBD2 (6 bases). This sequence was found in a woman aged 50 to 65 with Graves' ophthalmopathy. Sequenced material: peripheral blood. In DNA, the CDR3 is TGTGCCAGCAGTTTAGTTGGAGGGGCTGGTGAGACCCAGTACTTC. It yields the protein CASSLVGGAGETQYF.